This T cell receptor beta chain was recorded in a study of T-cell memory formation after mild COVID-19. MiXCR was run by TCRdb on the 5' RACE reads, yielding one entry per CDR3 protein. This repertoire shows 250,000 to 350,000 distinct CDR3 sequences, 15% found once; its top ten account for over 20%. Trimming removed 5 bases at V and 1 base at J, with 17 bases between. CDR3 length: 16 amino acids. The specimen was PBMCs or a T cell subset sorted from them (not recorded which). The chain is built from TRBV12-3 or TRBV12-4 and TRBJ1-1, with D possibly matching TRBD1 (5 bases). This clonotype was sampled from a young man who had mild COVID-19 (a few samples of this study predate the infection). Cell type and time point are not known. The CDR3 here is CASSPGGRPGNTEAFF. CDR3 bases: TGTGCCAGCAGTCCCGGGGGACGGCCGGGGAACACTGAAGCTTTCTTT.